Here is one T cell receptor beta chain with its context. Germline V gene sequence: CDR1 SGDLS, CDR2 YYNGEE. V was clipped by 0 bases and J by 6 bases, with 10 bases between them. CDR3 length equals 13 residues. The method was immunoSEQ multiplex PCR; TCRdb's version includes in-frame clones alone and lacks a portion of them. This repertoire shows some 600,000 clones, around 96% found once; its top ten account for 0.095% to 0.13%. These data originate in a study of shared clonotypes between healthy human individuals. CD45RO negativity and positive selection for CCR7 defined naive CD8 cells, a population that excluded terminally differentiated effector memory CD45RA+ cells.

The V call is TRBV9, the J call TRBJ2-7; possible D gene TRBD1, 6 bases. Source material: naive CD8+ T cells sorted from blood. The receptor was isolated from a woman aged 25 to 39 in good health. This CDR3 reads CASSVVQGREQYF. In DNA, the CDR3 is TGTGCCAGCAGCGTAGTTCAGGGGCGCGAGCAGTACTTC.